Here is one T cell receptor beta chain with its context. Its antigen specificity is not known. This may stem from a read error, because a much larger clone lies one nucleotide away. CDR3 length: 14 amino acids, cysteine to phenylalanine. Only the CDR3 part of the read is kept: 42 bases, read in frame from the first base. At the junction V is shortened by 5 bases and J by 0 bases, with 11 bases in between. The germline V gene supplies CDR1 SQVTM and CDR2 ANQGSEA. For repertoire sequencing, the TCR beta CDR3 regions were amplified from RNA transcripts. HTBI primers and the Qiagen OneStep RT-PCR kit were used in a first-round RT-PCR, which was followed by a second-round multiplex PCR, size selection and purification. Libraries were sequenced on an Illumina HiSeq2000 using paired-end 100 bp reads. Per the source publication's procedure: SOAPnuke was used for read processing, and reads with adapters, uncalled bases, a mean Phred below 15, or no exact constant-primer or identifier match were discarded. High-quality paired reads were merged with COPE v1.2.5. Each unique nucleotide sequence was defined as a clonotype, and clonotypes were aligned to IMGT TRB V, D and J references with MiTCR v1.1. The analysis was limited to V-J combinations with a frequency above 0.0001, which together covered approximately 99% of repertoires. A TCR clonal expansion and chaos score per V-J combination was defined as the ratio of F50 clonal expansion to chaos observed in the TCRdist matrix. Welch's t-statistics and random forest were used to narrow the features down to 10 to 15 V-J combinations, which were then fed into a naive Bayes classifier. The similarity between thyroid and blood repertoires was quantified using the Morisita-Horn index. TCRdb itself trimmed the public reads at Q25 with fastp, ran MiXCR and retained productive beta chains. Duplicate CDR3 protein sequences are folded into a single record with the most common DNA and genes. For this entry, the V and J calls and clone size follow TCRdb and not the study's own pipeline. Here the sample has approximately 700,000 distinct CDR3 sequences; under 50% occur a single time. The ten largest clonotypes hold more than 3% of the sample.

This entry belongs to a study of Graves' ophthalmopathy and Graves' hyperthyroidism (dated by TCRdb to the late 2010s). Regarding the research as a whole: Peripheral blood samples were taken at the time of initial diagnosis, before any treatment was given. The study used signatures of the TCR beta repertoire to tell Graves' ophthalmopathy apart from Graves' hyperthyroidism and to predict which patients would progress to ophthalmopathy. In total, approximately 130 blood samples were TCR-sequenced: 40 to 45 ophthalmopathy, under 85 hyperthyroidism and 17 hyperthyroidism-to-ophthalmopathy patients. To explore V-J signatures distinguishing ophthalmopathy from hyperthyroidism, a discovery set of about 99 patients (fewer than 45 ophthalmopathy, about 57 stable hyperthyroidism) was enrolled. An independent validation cohort was composed of fewer than 20 hyperthyroidism patients and 17 patients who later progressed from hyperthyroidism to ophthalmopathy. In a handful of hyperthyroidism patients, the T-cell repertoire of thyroid tissue was compared with the T-cell repertoire of blood. Following sample collection, hyperthyroidism patients were given methimazole at a starting dose of 30 mg daily, and ophthalmopathy patients were given high-dose intravenous methylprednisolone.

The ophthalmopathy patients had moderately to severely active disease, with a Clinical Activity Score of 3 or higher, a NOSPECS grade of 4 or higher, and a disease duration of less than 3 months. Patients with other autoimmune diseases, uncontrolled infections, pregnancy or lactation were excluded. Diagnosis relied on clinical symptoms, serum thyroxine, TRAb, thyroid ultrasound and orbital computed tomography. Using Ficoll-Paque density gradient centrifugation, PBMCs were isolated from approximately 11 ml of fresh peripheral blood. Total RNA was extracted using Trizol reagent, and RNA quality was checked on an Agilent 2100 Bioanalyzer. Broad study findings and their caveats: In cross-validation, the 13-signature model distinguished ophthalmopathy from stable hyperthyroidism with approximately 88% sensitivity and around 82% specificity, and in the test set the corresponding values were roughly 78% and 74%. Among expanded thyroid clonotypes with frequency above 0.001, most also showed up in blood, which suggests that blood repertoires may reflect the thyroid immune response. In validation, the model predicted ophthalmopathy progression with over 60% sensitivity and around 72% specificity; roughly 11 predicted patients were CT-confirmed with GO in a median of approximately 6.5 months. Sample size was not statistically predetermined, and group allocation was not concealed from the investigators.

The chain couples TRBV29-1 to TRBJ1-3, with no D gene named confidently. This sequence originates from an adult man with Graves' ophthalmopathy. Material for sequencing was peripheral blood. The DNA sequence follows: TGCAGCGTTTTTGACACGGACTCTGGAAACACCATATATTTT. Translated, it gives CSVFDTDSGNTIYF.